The T cell receptor (beta chain) described here comes from a study of post-analysis software for immune sequencing data. Looked up from germline, CDR1 is DFQATT and CDR2 is SNEGSKA (reference sequence). The trim removed 6 bases at V and 7 bases at J, leaving 15 bases unmatched. This CDR3 region has 15 residues. This clonotype turned up a few times. The antigen is unknown. Study results and caveats: Five or six TRBV segments, TRBV5-6, TRBV5-1 and TRBV20-1 among them, were found more frequent in patients than controls.

Unique molecular identifiers were carried by the TCR beta cDNA libraries. TCRdb reanalysed the PCR reads using MiXCR and keeps one entry per CDR3 protein. This table has some 800,000 distinct CDR3 sequences, about 43% appearing once. Sequencing was carried out using blood. The chain has TRBV20-1 and TRBJ2-1, with 7 bases aligning to TRBD2. The sequence derives from a girl aged 5-17 years with multiple sclerosis. CDR3 nucleotide sequence: TGCAGTGCCCCCAAGGGGCTAGCGGAAAGGAATGAGCAGTTCTTC. The encoded protein is CSAPKGLAERNEQFF.